This T cell receptor (beta chain) comes out of a study of T cells in Graves' hyperthyroidism and ophthalmopathy. The wider study: Before treatment of any kind, peripheral blood was taken at initial diagnosis.

The TCR beta CDR3 regions underwent amplification using RNA transcripts as the source. TCR CDR3 underwent first-round RT-PCR with the HTBI primer set. TCRdb reprocessed the multiplex PCR reads with MiXCR, giving one entry per CDR3 protein. The table lists some 650,000 distinct CDR3 sequences, roughly 15% of them singletons. Germline V gives CDR1 MNHNS, CDR2 SASEGT. The junction had 5 bases not matched to a gene; V was cut back by 5 bases and J by 1 base. CDR3 length equals 16 residues. This clonotype was picked up many times. The antigen remains undetermined. Reasons for excluding patients were uncontrolled infection, other autoimmune disease, pregnancy or lactation. In making diagnoses, clinical symptoms, serum thyroxine and TRAb, thyroid ultrasound and orbital computed tomography were all used. Study observations and caveats: Blood also showed most of the thyroid clonotypes that were expanded above 0.001.

Sequencing used blood. The clonotype was recovered from a woman in her forties with Graves' ophthalmopathy. The rearrangement joins TRBV6-1 to TRBJ2-3; 11 nucleotides match TRBD2. CDR3 coding DNA: TGTGCCAGCAGTCTACTAGCGGGAGAGGGCACAGATACGCAGTATTTT. It translates to CASSLLAGEGTDTQYF.